This T cell receptor beta chain was identified during a study of radiation and T cells in renal cell carcinoma. As for time point: blood 4 weeks post-SBRT, at nephrectomy. Documented treatment: 15 Gy SBRT to primary tumor, nephrectomy 4 weeks later. Nephrectomy followed 15 Gy stereotactic body radiation by 4 weeks. Serial blood draws occurred at baseline and 2 and 4 weeks post-SBRT. The tumor was a clear cell renal cell carcinoma. The CDR3 runs 14 residues. Germline V gene lookup returns CDR1 SGHTA and CDR2 FQGNSA. V dropped 4 bases and J dropped 4 bases, with 13 bases sitting between them. Sequencing used immunoSEQ multiplex PCR; TCRdb keeps in-frame clones, though not all of them. The profile shows approximately 83,000 clones, approximately 86% of them singletons.

This receptor was identified in a man aged 45-60 years with renal cell carcinoma. This sequence joins TRBV7-2 and TRBJ1-1; the D is unclear. Sequencing used blood, obtained from a patient whose treatment included radiotherapy and nephrectomy. CDR3 nucleotide sequence: TGTGCCAGCAGCTGGTCCGGCGAGATCACTGAAGCTTTCTTT. It yields the protein CASSWSGEITEAFF.